Below, 7 T cell receptor beta chains from the same sample are listed, as sequenced in a study of cytomegalovirus exposure and HLA in healthy donors. Primers: 60 Vbeta forward and 13 Jbeta reverse. Here immunoSEQ multiplex PCR was the method, and the copy in TCRdb shows in-frame clones only, minus some. The data contain approximately 88,000 clones, 77% of them singletons. The source material was PBMCs. The receptors here all came from a man aged 50-60 years in good health and CMV-seropositive.

The chain uses TRBV10-3 and TRBJ2-1, with TRBD1 matching 7 bases. The J segment lost 8 bases and the V segment lost 7 bases, leaving 8 bases of the junction unmatched. The CDR3 consists of 13 residues. The germline gives CDR1 ENHRY, CDR2 SYGVKD. CDR3 nucleotide sequence: TGTGCCATCAAAGGACAGGAGATTGATGAGCAGTTCTTC. This sequence encodes CAIKGQEIDEQFF.

As for this clone: One junction end disagrees with the germline gene, perhaps due to a read error. The rearrangement joins TRBV18 to TRBJ1-5; the D gene is possibly TRBD1 (6 bases). This CDR3 has 16 amino acids. Germline assignment: CDR1 KGHSH and CDR2 LQKENI. The DNA of the CDR3 is TGTGCCAGCTCACCTGGGACACGGACTTCATCTAGGCCCCAGAATTTT. Translation gives CASSPGTRTSSRPQNF.

The V and J genes are TRBV9 and TRBJ2-1; 11 nucleotides line up with TRBD2. Germline CDR1 SGDLS, CDR2 YYNGEE. The ends lost 2 bases at V and 5 bases at J; junction bases unmatched: 3. The length of the CDR3 is 15 residues. Written as DNA, the CDR3 is TGTGCCAGCAGCGTTAGCGGGGGGGCGCACAATGAGCAGTTCTTC. It codes for CASSVSGGAHNEQFF.

The genes are TRBV18 and TRBJ1-3, with 9 bases aligning to TRBD1. Germline loops: CDR1 KGHSH, CDR2 LQKENI. V shed 3 bases and J 5 bases; nucleotides not matched to a gene: 2. This CDR3 contains 14 residues. CDR3 DNA sequence: TGTGCCAGCTCACCGGGACAGGGTCGAAACACCATATATTTT. As protein: CASSPGQGRNTIYF.

This rearrangement joins TRBV4-1 to TRBJ1-2; tentatively, D is TRBD1 (5 bases). V lost 2 bases, J lost 6 bases, and 22 bases lay in between. This CDR3 comprises 17 residues. Germline-derived CDR1 and CDR2 are MGHRA and YSYEKL. CDR3 in amino acids: CASSQSPDVAGPHGYTF. CDR3 DNA sequence: TGCGCCAGCAGCCAAAGCCCCGATGTCGCAGGGCCTCATGGCTACACCTTC.

CDR3 in amino acids: CASSQGTGWFDTQYF. As DNA, the CDR3 is TGCGCCAGCAGCCAAGGGACAGGGTGGTTCGATACGCAGTATTTT. The V call is TRBV4-3, the J call TRBJ2-3; 8 nucleotides line up with TRBD1. Trimming removed 1 base from V and 6 bases from J; junction bases left unmatched: 6. The CDR3 has 15 amino acids. Germline V gene sequence: CDR1 LGHNA, CDR2 YSLEER.

This clone has more than one count but fewer than ten. The chain uses TRBV6-5 and TRBJ1-4; possibly TRBD1 for D (6 bases). V gave up 6 bases and J gave up 4 bases, with 12 bases separating them. The CDR3 has 14 residues. In germline, CDR1 is MNHEY, CDR2 SVGAGI. CDR3 in DNA: TGTGCCAGCAGAGACGGACAGTTTAATGAAAAACTGTTTTTT. Its translation: CASRDGQFNEKLFF.